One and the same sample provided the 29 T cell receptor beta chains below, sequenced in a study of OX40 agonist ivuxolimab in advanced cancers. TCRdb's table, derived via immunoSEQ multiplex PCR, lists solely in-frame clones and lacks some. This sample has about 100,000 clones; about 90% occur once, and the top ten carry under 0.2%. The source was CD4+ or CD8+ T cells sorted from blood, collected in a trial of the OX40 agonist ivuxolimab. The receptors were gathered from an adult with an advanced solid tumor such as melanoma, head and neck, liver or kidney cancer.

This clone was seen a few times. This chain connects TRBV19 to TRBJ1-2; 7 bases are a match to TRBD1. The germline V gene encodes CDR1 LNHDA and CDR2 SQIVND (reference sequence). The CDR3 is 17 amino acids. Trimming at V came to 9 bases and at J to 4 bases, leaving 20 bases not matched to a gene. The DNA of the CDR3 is TGTGCCAGCACGGAATCCCCGGGACAGCTCTCTCTCTATGGCTACACCTTC. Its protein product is CASTESPGQLSLYGYTF.

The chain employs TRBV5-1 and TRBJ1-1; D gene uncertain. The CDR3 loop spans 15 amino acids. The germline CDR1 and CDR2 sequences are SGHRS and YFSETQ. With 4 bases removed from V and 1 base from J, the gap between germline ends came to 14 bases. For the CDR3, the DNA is TGCGCCAGCAGCACGACAACAGCATCGAACACTGAAGCTTTCTTT. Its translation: CASSTTTASNTEAFF.

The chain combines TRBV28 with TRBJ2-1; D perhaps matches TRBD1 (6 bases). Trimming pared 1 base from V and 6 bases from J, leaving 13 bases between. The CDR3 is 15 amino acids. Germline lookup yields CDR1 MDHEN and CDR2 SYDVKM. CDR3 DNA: TGTGCCAGCAGTTTATATAAAGCAGGGGTCAATGAGCAGTTCTTC. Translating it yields CASSLYKAGVNEQFF. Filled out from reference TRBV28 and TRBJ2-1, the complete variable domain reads DVKVTQSSRYLVKRTGEKVFLECVQDMDHENMFWYRQDPGLGLRLIYFSYDVKMKEKGDIPEGYSVSREKKERFSLILESASTNQTSMYLCASSLYKAGVNEQFFGPGTRLTVL.

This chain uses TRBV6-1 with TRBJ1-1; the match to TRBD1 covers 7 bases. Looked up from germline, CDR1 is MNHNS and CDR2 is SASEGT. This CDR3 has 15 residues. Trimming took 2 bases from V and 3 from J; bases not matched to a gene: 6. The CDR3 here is CASSEFDRADTEAFF. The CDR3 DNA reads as TGTGCCAGCAGTGAATTTGACAGGGCGGACACTGAAGCTTTCTTT.

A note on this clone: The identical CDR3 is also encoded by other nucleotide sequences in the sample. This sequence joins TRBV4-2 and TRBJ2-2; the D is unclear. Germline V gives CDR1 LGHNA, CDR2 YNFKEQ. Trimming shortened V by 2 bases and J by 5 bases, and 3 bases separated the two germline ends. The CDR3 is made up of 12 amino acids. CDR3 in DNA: TGTGCCAGCAGCCAACCTACCGGGGAGCTGTTTTTT. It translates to CASSQPTGELFF.

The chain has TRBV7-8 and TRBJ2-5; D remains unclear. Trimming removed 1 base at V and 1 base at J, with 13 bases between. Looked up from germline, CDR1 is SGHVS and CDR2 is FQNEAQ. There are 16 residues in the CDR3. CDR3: CASSLGLVGSQETQYF. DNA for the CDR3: TGTGCCAGCAGCTTAGGACTGGTAGGATCCCAAGAGACCCAGTACTTC.

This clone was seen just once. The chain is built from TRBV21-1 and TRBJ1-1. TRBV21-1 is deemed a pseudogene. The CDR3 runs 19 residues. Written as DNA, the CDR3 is TGTGCCAGCAGCAAACCACCCGCGAGGGCCATGAACGGGGACACTGAAGCTTTCTTT. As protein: CASSKPPARAMNGDTEAFF.

The CDR3 nucleotides are TGTGCCAGCACCAAGTGGGGGTCGAGCTCCTACAATGAGCAGTTCTTC. Its translation is CASTKWGSSSYNEQFF. The chain recombines TRBV6-6 with TRBJ2-1; perhaps D is TRBD1 or TRBD2 (5 bases each). The CDR3 contains 16 residues. V dropped 7 bases and J dropped 0 bases, with 16 bases sitting between them. CDR1 and CDR2 (germline): MNHNY, SVGAGI (reference sequence).

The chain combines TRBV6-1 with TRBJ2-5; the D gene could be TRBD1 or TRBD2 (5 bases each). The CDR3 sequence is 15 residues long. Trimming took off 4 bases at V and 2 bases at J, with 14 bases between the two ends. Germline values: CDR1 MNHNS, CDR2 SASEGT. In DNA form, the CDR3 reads TGTGCCAGCAGTGGGGGGTGGGGGATTCAAGAGACCCAGTACTTC. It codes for CASSGGWGIQETQYF.

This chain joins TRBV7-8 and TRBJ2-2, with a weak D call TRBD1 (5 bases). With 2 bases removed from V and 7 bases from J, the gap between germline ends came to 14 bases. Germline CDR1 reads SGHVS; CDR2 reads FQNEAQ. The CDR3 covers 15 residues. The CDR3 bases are TGTGCCAGCAGCTTACTAGGGGTTGCAGGCGGGGAGCTGTTTTTT. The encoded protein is CASSLLGVAGGELFF.

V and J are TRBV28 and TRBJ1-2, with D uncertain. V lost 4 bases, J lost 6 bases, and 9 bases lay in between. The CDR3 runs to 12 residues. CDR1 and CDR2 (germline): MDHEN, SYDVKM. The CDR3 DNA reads TGTGCCAGCAGTTCGATAGGGAATGGCTACACCTTC. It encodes CASSSIGNGYTF.

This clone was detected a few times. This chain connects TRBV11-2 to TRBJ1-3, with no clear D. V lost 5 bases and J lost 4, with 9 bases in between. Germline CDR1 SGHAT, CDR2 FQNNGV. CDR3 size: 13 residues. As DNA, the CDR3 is TGTGCCAGCAGCCTCGGCGCCGGAAACACCATATATTTT. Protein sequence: CASSLGAGNTIYF.

This CDR3 is CASSHGDRGSYEQYF. The CDR3 bases are TGCGCCAGCAGCCATGGGGACAGGGGTTCCTACGAGCAGTACTTC. The chain employs TRBV4-1 and TRBJ2-7, with TRBD1 matching over 10 bases. The CDR3 is 15 residues long. V lost 3 bases, J lost 1 base, and 3 bases stayed unmatched. Germline V CDR1 and CDR2: MGHRA, YSYEKL.

The CDR3 DNA follows: TGTGCCTGGAGTGTACAGGCTAGCGGGGGGGGCTACGAGCAGTACTTC. It encodes CAWSVQASGGGYEQYF. The chain combines TRBV30 with TRBJ2-7, with 12 bases identical to TRBD2. The CDR3 contains 16 residues. Germline V gene data show CDR1 as GTSNPN and CDR2 as SVGIG (reference sequence). The ends lost 0 bases at V and 3 bases at J; junction bases unmatched: 6. Full variable domain (rest looked up from reference TRBV30 and TRBJ2-7): SQTIHQWPATLVQPVGSPLSLECTVEGTSNPNLYWYRQAAGRGLQLLFYSVGIGQISSEVPQNLSASRPQDRQFILSSKKLLLSDSGFYLCAWSVQASGGGYEQYFGPGTRLTVT.

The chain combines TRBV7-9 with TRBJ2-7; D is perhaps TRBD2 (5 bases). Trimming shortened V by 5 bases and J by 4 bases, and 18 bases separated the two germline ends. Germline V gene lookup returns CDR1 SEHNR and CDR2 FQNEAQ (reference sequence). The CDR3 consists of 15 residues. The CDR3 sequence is CASSTGGLAQYEQYF. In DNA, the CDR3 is TGTGCCAGCAGCACCGGCGGCCTAGCTCAGTACGAGCAGTACTTC.

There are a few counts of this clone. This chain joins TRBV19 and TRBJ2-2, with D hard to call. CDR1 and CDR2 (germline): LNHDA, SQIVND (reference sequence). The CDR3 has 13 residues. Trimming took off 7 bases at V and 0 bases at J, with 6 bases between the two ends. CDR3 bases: TGTGCCAGTATGCTCACGAACACCGGGGAGCTGTTTTTT. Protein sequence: CASMLTNTGELFF.

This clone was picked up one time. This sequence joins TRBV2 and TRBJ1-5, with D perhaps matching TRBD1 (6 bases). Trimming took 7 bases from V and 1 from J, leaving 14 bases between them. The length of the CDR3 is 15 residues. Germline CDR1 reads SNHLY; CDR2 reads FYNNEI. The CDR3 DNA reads TGTGCCAGCATAAGTAACAGGGCCAGCAATCAGCCCCAGCATTTT. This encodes CASISNRASNQPQHF.

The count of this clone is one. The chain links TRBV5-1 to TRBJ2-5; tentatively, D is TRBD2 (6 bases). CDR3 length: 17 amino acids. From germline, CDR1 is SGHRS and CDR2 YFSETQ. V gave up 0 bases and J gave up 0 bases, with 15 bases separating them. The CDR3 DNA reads TGCGCCAGCAGCTTGGACGGGAGAGGACTCCACCAAGAGACCCAGTACTTC. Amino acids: CASSLDGRGLHQETQYF.

CDR3 DNA sequence: TGCGCCAGCAGCCCAACTAGCGTAGCCGATACGCAGTATTTT. Encoded protein: CASSPTSVADTQYF. The chain is built from TRBV5-1 and TRBJ2-3; 7 nucleotides align to TRBD2. The CDR3 runs to 14 residues. V shed 4 bases, J shed 6 bases, and the junction held 8 bases outside the gene matches. Germline V gives CDR1 SGHRS, CDR2 YFSETQ.

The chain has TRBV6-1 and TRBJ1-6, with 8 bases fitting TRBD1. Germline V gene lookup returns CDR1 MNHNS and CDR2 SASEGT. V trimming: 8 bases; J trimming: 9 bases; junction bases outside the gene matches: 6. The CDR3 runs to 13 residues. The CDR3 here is CASQDRVGSPLHF. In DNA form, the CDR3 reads TGTGCCAGCCAGGACAGGGTGGGTTCACCCCTCCACTTT.

The CDR3 sequence: CAGTGRGGVEQFF. The CDR3 DNA is TGTGCCGGAACCGGGCGCGGGGGGGTTGAGCAGTTCTTC. The gene calls are TRBV30 and TRBJ2-1; 9 nucleotides line up with TRBD2. Unmatched junction bases numbered 11, after V lost 8 bases and J lost 9 bases. From germline, CDR1 is GTSNPN and CDR2 SVGIG (reference sequence). The CDR3 extends over 13 amino acids. Full variable domain (rest looked up from reference TRBV30 and TRBJ2-1): SQTIHQWPATLVQPVGSPLSLECTVEGTSNPNLYWYRQAAGRGLQLLFYSVGIGQISSEVPQNLSASRPQDRQFILSSKKLLLSDSGFYLCAGTGRGGVEQFFGPGTRLTVL.

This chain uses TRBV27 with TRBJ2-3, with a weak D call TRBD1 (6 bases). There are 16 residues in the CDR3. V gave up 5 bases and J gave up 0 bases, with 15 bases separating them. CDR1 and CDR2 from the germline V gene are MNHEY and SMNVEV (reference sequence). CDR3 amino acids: CASSIRRQESTDTQYF. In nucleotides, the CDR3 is TGTGCCAGCAGTATCCGTCGACAGGAAAGCACAGATACGCAGTATTTT.

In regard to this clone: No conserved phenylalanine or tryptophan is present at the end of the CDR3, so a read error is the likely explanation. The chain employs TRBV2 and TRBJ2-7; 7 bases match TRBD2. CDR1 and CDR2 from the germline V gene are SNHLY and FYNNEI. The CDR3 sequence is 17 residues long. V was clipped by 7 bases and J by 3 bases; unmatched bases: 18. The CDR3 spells CASKPTGTTSAGYEQYL. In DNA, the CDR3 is TGTGCCAGCAAACCAACCGGGACTACCTCTGCGGGCTACGAGCAGTACCTC.

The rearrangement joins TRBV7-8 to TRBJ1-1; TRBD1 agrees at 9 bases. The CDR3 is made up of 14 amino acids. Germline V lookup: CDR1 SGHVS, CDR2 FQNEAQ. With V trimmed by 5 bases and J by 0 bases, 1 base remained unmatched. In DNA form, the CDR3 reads TGTGCCAGCAGCGACAGGGGGATGAACACTGAAGCTTTCTTT. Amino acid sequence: CASSDRGMNTEAFF.

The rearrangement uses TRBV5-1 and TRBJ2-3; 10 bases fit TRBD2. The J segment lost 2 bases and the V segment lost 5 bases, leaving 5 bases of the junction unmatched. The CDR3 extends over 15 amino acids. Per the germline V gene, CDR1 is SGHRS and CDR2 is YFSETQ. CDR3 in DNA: TGCGCCAGCAGGATAGCGGGAGGAGTCACAGATACGCAGTATTTT. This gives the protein CASRIAGGVTDTQYF. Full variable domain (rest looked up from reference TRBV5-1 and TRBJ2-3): KAGVTQTPRYLIKTRGQQVTLSCSPISGHRSVSWYQQTPGQGLQFLFEYFSETQRNKGNFPGRFSGRQFSNSRSEMNVSTLELGDSALYLCASRIAGGVTDTQYFGPGTRLTVL.

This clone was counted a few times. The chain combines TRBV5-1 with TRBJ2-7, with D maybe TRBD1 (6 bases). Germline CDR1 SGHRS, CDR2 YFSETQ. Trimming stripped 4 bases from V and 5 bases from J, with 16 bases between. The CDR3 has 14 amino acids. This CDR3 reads CASSPTPGVHEQYF. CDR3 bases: TGCGCCAGCAGCCCAACCCCAGGGGTCCACGAGCAGTACTTC.

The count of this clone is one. Here the CDR3 DNA reads TGTGCCAGCAGTGGGGTCCAGGGCAATCAGCCCCAGCATTTT. Amino acids: CASSGVQGNQPQHF. This rearrangement joins TRBV2 to TRBJ1-5, with unresolved D. Deletions cut 4 bases from V and 2 bases from J, with 9 bases between. Germline V gene data show CDR1 as SNHLY and CDR2 as FYNNEI. This CDR3 spans 14 amino acids.

The CDR3 region is CASSIPPYRDREGAGELFF. The CDR3 bases are TGTGCCAGTAGTATACCCCCCTACCGGGACAGGGAAGGCGCCGGGGAGCTGTTTTTT. The rearrangement links TRBV19 to TRBJ2-2; 9 bases align to TRBD1. V dropped 2 bases and J dropped 6; count of bases not matched to a gene: 16. The CDR3 totals 19 residues. CDR1 and CDR2 (germline): LNHDA, SQIVND (reference sequence). Together with reference TRBV19 and TRBJ2-2, the CDR3 gives the full variable domain: DGGITQSPKYLFRKEGQNVTLSCEQNLNHDAMYWYRQDPGQGLRLIYYSQIVNDFQKGDIAEGYSVSREKKESFPLTVTSAQKNPTAFYLCASSIPPYRDREGAGELFFGEGSRLTVL.

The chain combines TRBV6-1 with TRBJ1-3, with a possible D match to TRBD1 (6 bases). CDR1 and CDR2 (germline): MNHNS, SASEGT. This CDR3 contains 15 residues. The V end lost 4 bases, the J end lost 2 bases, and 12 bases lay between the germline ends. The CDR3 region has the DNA TGTGCCAGCAGTGGCGGATGGGGGCCTGGAAACACCATATATTTT. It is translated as CASSGGWGPGNTIYF.